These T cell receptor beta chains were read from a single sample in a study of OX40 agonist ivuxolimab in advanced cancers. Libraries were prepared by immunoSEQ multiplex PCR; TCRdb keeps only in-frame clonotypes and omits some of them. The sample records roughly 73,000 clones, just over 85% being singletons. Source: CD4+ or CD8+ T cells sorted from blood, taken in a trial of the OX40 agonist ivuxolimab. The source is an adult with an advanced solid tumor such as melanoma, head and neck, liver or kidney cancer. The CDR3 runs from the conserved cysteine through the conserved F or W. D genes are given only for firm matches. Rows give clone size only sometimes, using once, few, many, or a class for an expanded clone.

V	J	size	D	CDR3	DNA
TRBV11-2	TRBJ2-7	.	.	CASSLDSLYEQYF	TGTGCCAGCAGCTTAGACAGTCTCTACGAGCAGTACTTC
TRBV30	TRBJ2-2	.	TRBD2	CAWSHTSGINTGELFF	TGTGCCTGGAGTCATACTAGCGGGATAAACACCGGGGAGCTGTTTTTT
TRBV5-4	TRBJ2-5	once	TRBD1	CASSLGGQGGETQYF	TGTGCCAGCAGCTTGGGTGGACAGGGAGGCGAGACCCAGTACTTC
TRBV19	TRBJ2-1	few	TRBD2	CASRDRLAGNNEQFF	TGTGCCAGTAGGGACAGACTAGCGGGAAACAATGAGCAGTTCTTC
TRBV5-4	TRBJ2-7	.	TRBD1	CASSLGGSRGLHEQYF	TGTGCCAGCAGCTTGGGGGGCTCAAGGGGGCTCCACGAGCAGTACTTC
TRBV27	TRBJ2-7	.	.	CASLSLGGDYEQYF	TGTGCCAGCCTTTCTTTGGGTGGGGACTACGAGCAGTACTTC
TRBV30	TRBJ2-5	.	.	CAWRGQSQETQYF	TGTGCCTGGAGGGGGCAAAGCCAAGAGACCCAGTACTTC
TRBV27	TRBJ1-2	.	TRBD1	CASRDSQGQSYGYTF	TGTGCCAGCAGGGATAGCCAGGGACAGAGCTATGGCTACACCTTC
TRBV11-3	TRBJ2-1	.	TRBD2	CASSLAGGKSNEQFF	TGTGCCAGCAGCTTAGCGGGAGGCAAGTCCAATGAGCAGTTCTTC
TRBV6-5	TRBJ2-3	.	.	CATSRPGTDTQYF	TGTGCCACCTCTCGCCCGGGCACAGATACGCAGTATTTT
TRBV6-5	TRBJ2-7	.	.	CASSYSGGKYF	TGTGCCAGCAGTTACTCTGGGGGGAAGTACTTC
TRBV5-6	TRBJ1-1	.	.	CASSLGVQNTEAFF	TGTGCCAGCAGCTTGGGGGTACAGAACACTGAAGCTTTCTTT
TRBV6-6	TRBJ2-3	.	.	CASSYSTADTQYF	TGTGCCAGCAGTTACTCGACTGCAGATACGCAGTATTTT
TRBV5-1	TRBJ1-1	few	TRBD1	CASSLATGVDTEAFF	TGCGCCAGCAGCTTGGCGACAGGGGTCGACACTGAAGCTTTCTTT
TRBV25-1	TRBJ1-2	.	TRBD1	CASSETGGDNYGYTF	TGTGCCAGCAGTGAGACAGGGGGCGATAACTATGGCTACACCTTC
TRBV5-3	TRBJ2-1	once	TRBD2	CARSRSSGGSSYNEQFF	TGTGCCAGAAGCCGATCCAGCGGGGGGAGCTCCTACAATGAGCAGTTCTTC
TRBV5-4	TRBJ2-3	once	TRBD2	CASSLGLASDTQYF	TGTGCCAGCAGCTTGGGACTAGCGTCAGATACGCAGTATTTT
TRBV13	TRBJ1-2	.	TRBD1	CASSLDREGGNYGYTF	TGTGCCAGCAGCTTAGACAGGGAAGGGGGCAACTATGGCTACACCTTC
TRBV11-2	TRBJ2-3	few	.	CASSLAGSTDTQYF	TGTGCCAGCAGCTTAGCGGGTAGCACAGATACGCAGTATTTT
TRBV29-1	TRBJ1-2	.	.	CSVEVDAAGYGYTF	TGCAGCGTTGAAGTAGACGCGGCGGGCTATGGCTACACCTTC
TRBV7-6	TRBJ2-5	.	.	CASSLFGPGASGGETQYF	TGTGCCAGCAGCTTATTCGGTCCCGGGGCCAGCGGCGGAGAGACCCAGTACTTC
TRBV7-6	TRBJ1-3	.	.	CASSPPGEAGNTIYF	TGTGCCAGCAGTCCCCCTGGAGAGGCTGGAAACACCATATATTTT
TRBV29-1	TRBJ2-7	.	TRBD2	CSVGGLAGVRRDRDEQYF	TGCAGCGTTGGAGGACTAGCGGGAGTGAGAAGGGACCGGGACGAGCAGTACTTC